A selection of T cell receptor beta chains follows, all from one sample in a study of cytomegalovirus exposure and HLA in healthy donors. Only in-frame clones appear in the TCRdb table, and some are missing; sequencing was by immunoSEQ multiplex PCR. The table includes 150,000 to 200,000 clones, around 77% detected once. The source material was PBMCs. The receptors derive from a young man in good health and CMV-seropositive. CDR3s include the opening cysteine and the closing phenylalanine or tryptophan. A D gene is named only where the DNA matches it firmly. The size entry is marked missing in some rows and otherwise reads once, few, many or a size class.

cdr3_aa: CASSWTVYGYTF
cdr3_nt: TGTGCCAGCAGCTGGACAGTCTATGGCTACACCTTC
j_call: TRBJ1-2
clone_size: NA
v_call: TRBV7-9
d_call: NA

cdr3_aa: CASSLDSQDSQLQYF
cdr3_nt: TGTGCCAGCAGCTTAGACAGCCAGGACAGCCAATTGCAGTACTTC
j_call: TRBJ2-7
clone_size: NA
v_call: TRBV7-6
d_call: NA

cdr3_aa: CASTPGGSYEQYF
cdr3_nt: TGTGCCAGCACCCCGGGGGGTTCCTACGAGCAGTACTTC
j_call: TRBJ2-7
clone_size: NA
v_call: TRBV28
d_call: TRBD2

cdr3_aa: CASRTEAQETQYF
cdr3_nt: TGTGCCAGCCGAACGGAGGCCCAAGAGACCCAGTACTTC
j_call: TRBJ2-5
clone_size: once
v_call: TRBV6-1
d_call: NA

cdr3_aa: CASSENRGAKNIQYF
cdr3_nt: TGTGCCAGCAGTGAGAACAGGGGAGCCAAAAACATTCAGTACTTC
j_call: TRBJ2-4
clone_size: NA
v_call: TRBV2
d_call: TRBD1

cdr3_aa: CAWGGPGTTKGEKLFF
cdr3_nt: TGTGCCTGGGGAGGGCCCGGGACCACAAAAGGGGAAAAACTGTTTTTT
j_call: TRBJ1-4
clone_size: NA
v_call: TRBV30
d_call: NA

cdr3_aa: CASSQGGRATGELFF
cdr3_nt: TGCGCCAGCAGCCAAGGAGGGCGGGCCACCGGGGAGCTGTTTTTT
j_call: TRBJ2-2
clone_size: once
v_call: TRBV4-1
d_call: NA

cdr3_aa: CASSIYSGGQDTQYF
cdr3_nt: TGTGCCAGTAGTATATACAGCGGGGGCCAGGATACGCAGTATTTT
j_call: TRBJ2-3
clone_size: NA
v_call: TRBV19
d_call: TRBD2

cdr3_aa: CASSQDRGQYNEQFF
cdr3_nt: TGCGCCAGCAGTCAGGACAGGGGGCAGTACAATGAGCAGTTCTTC
j_call: TRBJ2-1
clone_size: NA
v_call: TRBV4-3
d_call: TRBD1

cdr3_aa: CASGRGANTEAFF
cdr3_nt: TGTGCCAGCGGGCGGGGGGCGAACACTGAAGCTTTCTTT
j_call: TRBJ1-1
clone_size: few
v_call: TRBV6-1
d_call: NA

cdr3_aa: CASSPQGASYNSPLHF
cdr3_nt: TGTGCCAGCTCACCTCAGGGGGCCTCCTATAATTCACCCCTCCACTTT
j_call: TRBJ1-6
clone_size: NA
v_call: TRBV18
d_call: TRBD1

cdr3_aa: CASSQRDGAYEQYF
cdr3_nt: TGTGCCAGCAGCCAGCGGGACGGTGCCTACGAGCAGTACTTC
j_call: TRBJ2-7
clone_size: NA
v_call: TRBV7-9
d_call: TRBD2

cdr3_aa: CASSWGQGAETQYF
cdr3_nt: TGTGCCAGCAGTTGGGGACAGGGGGCTGAGACCCAGTACTTC
j_call: TRBJ2-5
clone_size: NA
v_call: TRBV27
d_call: TRBD1

cdr3_aa: CASTGSGTLETQYF
cdr3_nt: TGTGCCAGCACCGGGAGCGGAACTTTAGAGACCCAGTACTTC
j_call: TRBJ2-5
clone_size: NA
v_call: TRBV5-6
d_call: NA

cdr3_aa: CASSLAGDSNQPQHF
cdr3_nt: TGCGCCAGCAGCTTGGCAGGGGATAGCAATCAGCCCCAGCATTTT
j_call: TRBJ1-5
clone_size: few
v_call: TRBV5-1
d_call: NA

cdr3_aa: CASSSAGTGGETQYF
cdr3_nt: TGTGCCAGCAGCTCCGCCGGGACAGGGGGAGAGACCCAGTACTTC
j_call: TRBJ2-5
clone_size: NA
v_call: TRBV7-9
d_call: TRBD1

cdr3_aa: CSVTVGQVTGELFF
cdr3_nt: TGCAGCGTTACGGTAGGACAGGTTACCGGGGAGCTGTTTTTT
j_call: TRBJ2-2
clone_size: NA
v_call: TRBV29-1
d_call: TRBD1

cdr3_aa: CASSKQGAVVGYTF
cdr3_nt: TGTGCCAGCAGCAAACAGGGGGCGGTTGTTGGCTACACCTTC
j_call: TRBJ1-2
clone_size: NA
v_call: TRBV5-6
d_call: TRBD1

cdr3_aa: CASSSGQDPNTGELFF
cdr3_nt: TGTGCCAGCAGCTCCGGACAGGACCCGAACACCGGGGAGCTGTTTTTT
j_call: TRBJ2-2
clone_size: NA
v_call: TRBV7-3
d_call: TRBD1

cdr3_aa: CASSLNREYNEQFF
cdr3_nt: TGTGCCAGCAGCTTAAACAGGGAGTACAATGAGCAGTTCTTC
j_call: TRBJ2-1
clone_size: NA
v_call: TRBV7-9
d_call: NA

cdr3_aa: CASSLNQGGDIQYF
cdr3_nt: TGCGCCAGCAGCTTGAATCAGGGAGGGGACATTCAGTACTTC
j_call: TRBJ2-4
clone_size: NA
v_call: TRBV5-1
d_call: TRBD2

cdr3_aa: CAWTRQGGGEKLFF
cdr3_nt: TGTGCCTGGACTCGACAGGGCGGTGGTGAAAAACTGTTTTTT
j_call: TRBJ1-4
clone_size: NA
v_call: TRBV30
d_call: TRBD1

cdr3_aa: CAISEPAGTGEHEQYF
cdr3_nt: TGTGCCATCAGCGAACCCGCCGGGACAGGGGAACACGAGCAGTACTTC
j_call: TRBJ2-7
clone_size: few
v_call: TRBV10-3
d_call: TRBD1

cdr3_aa: CASSLFWAGEGSDTQYF
cdr3_nt: TGTGCCAGCAGCTTATTCTGGGCGGGGGAAGGATCAGATACGCAGTATTTT
j_call: TRBJ2-3
clone_size: NA
v_call: TRBV7-8
d_call: TRBD2